The 3 T cell receptor beta chains listed next were all sequenced from one sample in a study of T cell repertoires in cytomegalovirus infection. MiXCR, run by TCRdb on the reads, gives a single entry per CDR3 protein. This sample has hundreds of thousands of distinct CDR3 sequences, with about 44% found just once. No cognate antigen is known for these TCRs. Sequencing was performed on cultured PBMCs, taken from culture after CMV antigen stimulation. These receptors were collected from a human donor in good health (CMV status not recorded). Some clones in this sample may be carry-over from other donors' samples.

The table lists this clonotype with a few counts. This chain joins TRBV14 and TRBJ2-3; D is perhaps TRBD2 (6 bases). V was pared by 1 base and J by 4 bases, with 15 bases between. CDR3 size: 16 residues. Germline V gene data show CDR1 as SGHDN and CDR2 as FVKESK. DNA of the CDR3: TGTGCCAGCAGCCAAGGCCGGCTAGCGCTATCAGATACGCAGTATTTT. Its protein product is CASSQGRLALSDTQYF. The full variable domain, rest sourced from reference TRBV14 and TRBJ2-3, is EAGVTQFPSHSVIEKGQTVTLRCDPISGHDNLYWYRRVMGKEIKFLLHFVKESKQDESGMPNNRFLAERTGGTYSTLKVQPAELEDSGVYFCASSQGRLALSDTQYFGPGTRLTVL.

This chain uses TRBV7-9 with TRBJ2-1; tentatively, D is TRBD1 or TRBD2 (5 bases each). The CDR3 loop spans 19 amino acids. CDR1 is SEHNR and CDR2 is FQNEAQ in the germline V gene (reference sequence). V was trimmed by 1 base and J by 0 bases, leaving 19 bases between them. CDR3 region: CASSLVSGRVLSSYNEQFF. In DNA form, the CDR3 reads TGTGCCAGCAGCTTAGTATCGGGGCGCGTCTTGAGCTCCTACAATGAGCAGTTCTTC. The full variable domain, with the rest looked up from reference TRBV7-9 and TRBJ2-1, is DTGVSQNPRHKITKRGQNVTFRCDPISEHNRLYWYRQTLGQGPEFLTYFQNEAQLEKSRLLSDRFSAERPKGSFSTLEIQRTEQGDSAMYLCASSLVSGRVLSSYNEQFFGPGTRLTVL.

The chain couples TRBV12-3 or TRBV12-4 to TRBJ1-1; 8 bases match TRBD1. The V gene end was trimmed by 5 bases and the J gene end by 6 bases; junction bases not matched to a gene: 2. The CDR3 is 12 residues long. The CDR3 loop is CASSADRAEAFF. In DNA, the CDR3 is TGTGCCAGCAGTGCGGACAGGGCTGAAGCTTTCTTT.